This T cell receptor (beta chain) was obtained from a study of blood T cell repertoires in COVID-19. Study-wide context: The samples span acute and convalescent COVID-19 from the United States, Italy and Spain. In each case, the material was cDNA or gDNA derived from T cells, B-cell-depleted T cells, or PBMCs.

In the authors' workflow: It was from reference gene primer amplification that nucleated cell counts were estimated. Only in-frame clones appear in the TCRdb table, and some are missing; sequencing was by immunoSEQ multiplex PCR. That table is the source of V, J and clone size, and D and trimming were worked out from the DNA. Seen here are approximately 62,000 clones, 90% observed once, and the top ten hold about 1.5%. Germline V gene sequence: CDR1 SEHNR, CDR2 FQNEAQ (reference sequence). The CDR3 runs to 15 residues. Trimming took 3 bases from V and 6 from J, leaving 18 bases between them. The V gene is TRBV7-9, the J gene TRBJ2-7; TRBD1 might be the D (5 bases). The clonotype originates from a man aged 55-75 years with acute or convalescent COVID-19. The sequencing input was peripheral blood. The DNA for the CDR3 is TGTGCCAGCAGCTTGGGGCCGGCGAATGGGGCCGAGCAGTACTTC. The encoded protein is CASSLGPANGAEQYF.